The rows below give T cell receptor beta chains drawn from one sample of a study of TIL therapy for anti-PD-1-resistant metastatic lung cancer. Sequencing used immunoSEQ multiplex PCR; TCRdb keeps in-frame clones, though not all of them. Of approximately 27,000 clones in the sample, around 77% are singletons; the top ten hold 7% to 9%. The specimen was tumor tissue, collected at baseline. Receptors originate from a person between 25 and 79 years old with non-small cell lung cancer. The CDR3 runs from the conserved cysteine through the conserved F or W. Each record gives: V gene, J gene, CDR3 length, clone size, D gene, CDR3 protein, CDR3 DNA. A D gene is named only where the DNA matches it firmly. Size tells how often a clone was seen (once, few, many) or the class of an expanded clone, and some rows leave it out.

>TRBV9|TRBJ1-1|15|NA|TRBD1
CASSTSGTGDTEAFF
TGTGCCAGCAGCACTTCCGGGACAGGCGACACTGAAGCTTTCTTT
>TRBV9|TRBJ2-3|14|once|NA
CASSVGLSTDTQYF
TGTGCCAGCAGCGTAGGACTTAGCACAGATACGCAGTATTTT
>TRBV10-3|TRBJ2-5|15|NA|TRBD2
CAISESSSGGETQYF
TGTGCCATCAGTGAGTCTAGTAGCGGGGGAGAGACCCAGTACTTC
>TRBV29-1|TRBJ2-3|11|NA|NA
CSVALSDTQYF
TGCAGCGTTGCCTTGTCAGATACGCAGTATTTT
>TRBV9|TRBJ2-7|14|NA|NA
CASSETDGVVEQYF
TGTGCCAGCAGCGAGACAGATGGAGTCGTCGAGCAGTACTTC
>TRBV6-4|TRBJ2-3|14|NA|NA
CARRGFTVTDTQYF
TGTGCCAGGAGAGGGTTCACCGTGACAGATACGCAGTATTTT
>TRBV19|TRBJ1-1|17|NA|TRBD1
CASSLTRTGVVNTEAFF
TGTGCCAGTAGTCTAACCCGGACAGGCGTCGTGAACACTGAAGCTTTCTTT
>TRBV5-4|TRBJ2-7|13|NA|NA
CASSLASKDEQYF
TGTGCCAGCAGCTTGGCTTCAAAGGACGAGCAGTACTTC
>TRBV6-5|TRBJ2-7|16|NA|NA
CASSYSGLGGPYEQYF
TGTGCCAGCAGTTACTCGGGCTTAGGGGGGCCCTACGAGCAGTACTTC
>TRBV4-1|TRBJ2-2|18|NA|TRBD2
CASSQPLAGGPNTGELFF
TGCGCCAGCAGCCAACCACTAGCGGGGGGCCCGAACACCGGGGAGCTGTTTTTT
>TRBV6-1|TRBJ1-1|13|NA|NA
CASTFDRFTEAFF
TGTGCCAGCACCTTCGACAGGTTCACTGAAGCTTTCTTT
>TRBV19|TRBJ1-6|15|NA|NA
CASSPGEWGGSPLHF
TGTGCCAGTAGTCCGGGTGAGTGGGGCGGTTCACCCCTCCACTTT
>TRBV18|TRBJ2-7|16|NA|TRBD2
CASSRTVGGNSYEQYF
TGTGCCAGCTCTCGAACGGTGGGGGGGAACTCCTACGAGCAGTACTTC
>TRBV14|TRBJ2-5|13|NA|NA
CASSQWSQETQYF
TGTGCCAGCAGCCAATGGAGCCAAGAGACCCAGTACTTC
>TRBV14|TRBJ1-6|15|few|TRBD1
CASSMGQRYNSPLHF
TGTGCCAGCAGTATGGGACAGCGTTATAATTCACCCCTCCACTTT
>TRBV20-1|TRBJ1-3|11|NA|NA
CSARREDTIYF
TGCAGTGCTAGGAGGGAAGACACCATATATTTT
>TRBV5-1|TRBJ2-7|14|few|TRBD1
CASSVDRGRSEQYF
TGCGCCAGCAGCGTGGACAGGGGGCGAAGCGAGCAGTACTTC
>TRBV6-5|TRBJ2-6|15|NA|NA
CASKLTASGANVLTF
TGTGCCAGCAAACTTACGGCCTCTGGGGCCAACGTCCTGACTTTC
>TRBV27|TRBJ1-1|14|NA|NA
CASSLVWGNTEAFF
TGTGCCAGCAGTTTAGTTTGGGGGAACACTGAAGCTTTCTTT
>TRBV7-7|TRBJ2-1|12|NA|TRBD2
CASSFSGGEQFF
TGTGCCAGCAGCTTTTCGGGGGGGGAGCAGTTCTTC
>TRBV12-5|TRBJ1-5|13|NA|NA
CASVLQGNQPQHF
TGTGCTAGTGTCCTACAGGGTAATCAGCCCCAGCATTTT
>TRBV13|TRBJ2-2|15|NA|NA
CASSAGEEFTGELFF
TGTGCCAGCAGCGCCGGAGAGGAGTTCACCGGGGAGCTGTTTTTT
>TRBV5-1|TRBJ2-1|13|NA|NA
CASSREIADSRFF
TGCGCCAGCAGCCGCGAGATAGCGGATTCACGGTTCTTC
>TRBV4-1|TRBJ2-7|15|few|TRBD2
CASSQGTSVAYEQYF
TGCGCCAGCAGCCAAGGGACTAGCGTAGCCTACGAGCAGTACTTC
>TRBV19|TRBJ1-2|18|NA|TRBD1
CASSLQGAIYLRDYGYTF
TGTGCCAGTTCGCTACAGGGGGCCATATACCTGCGGGACTATGGCTACACCTTC
>TRBV27|TRBJ2-1|12|NA|NA
CASSFGWDEQFF
TGTGCCAGCAGTTTTGGGTGGGATGAGCAGTTCTTC
>TRBV30|TRBJ2-3|17|once|TRBD2
CAWTQLAGFWGTDTQYF
TGTGCCTGGACCCAACTAGCGGGGTTTTGGGGCACAGATACGCAGTATTTT
>TRBV19|TRBJ1-5|15|NA|NA
CASTTARGFDQPQHF
TGTGCCAGTACCACGGCGCGGGGGTTCGATCAGCCCCAGCATTTT
>TRBV6-5|TRBJ2-3|11|NA|NA
CASRITDTQYF
TGTGCCAGCAGGATCACAGATACGCAGTATTTT
>TRBV4-1|TRBJ2-3|14|few|NA
CASSQGGFADTQYF
TGCGCCAGCAGCCAAGGGGGGTTTGCAGATACGCAGTATTTT
>TRBV5-1|TRBJ2-5|17|once|TRBD2
CASSLATSGGPQETQYF
TGCGCCAGCAGCTTGGCGACTAGCGGGGGGCCCCAAGAGACCCAGTACTTC
>TRBV6-1|TRBJ1-1|12|NA|NA
CASSEARTRAFF
TGTGCCAGCAGTGAAGCAAGGACGCGGGCTTTCTTT
>TRBV13|TRBJ1-3|15|once|NA
CASSYKQDSGNTIYF
TGTGCCAGCAGCTATAAACAGGACTCTGGAAACACCATATATTTT
>TRBV7-7|TRBJ2-2|16|NA|TRBD2
CASSLAGPGTAGELFF
TGTGCTAGCAGCTTAGCGGGCCCCGGGACCGCCGGGGAGCTGTTTTTT
>TRBV5-4|TRBJ2-5|16|NA|NA
CASSSLRGAEQETQYF
TGTGCCAGCAGTTCACTCCGGGGGGCAGAACAAGAGACCCAGTACTTC
>TRBV20-1|TRBJ2-3|10|NA|NA
CSAVHDTQYF
TGCAGTGCTGTTCACGATACGCAGTATTTT
>TRBV6-7|TRBJ2-5|11|few|NA
CASSYMETQYF
TGTGCCAGCAGTTACATGGAGACCCAGTACTTC
>TRBV6-6|TRBJ1-1|15|NA|NA
CASSYSNQGLTEAFF
TGTGCCAGCAGTTACTCGAACCAGGGACTCACTGAAGCTTTCTTT
>TRBV7-2|TRBJ1-1|15|few|NA
CASSLVSGTPTEAFF
TGTGCCAGCAGCTTGGTCTCCGGGACACCAACCGAAGCTTTCTTT
>TRBV5-6|TRBJ1-2|19|NA|NA
CASSPWIEGGARLGYGYTF
TGTGCCAGCAGCCCTTGGATAGAGGGGGGGGCAAGGTTGGGCTATGGCTACACCTTC
>TRBV2|TRBJ1-2|16|few|NA
CASSGLQALEGYGYTF
TGTGCCAGCAGTGGCCTACAGGCTTTGGAGGGCTATGGCTACACCTTC
>TRBV4-3|TRBJ2-1|13|few|TRBD1
CASSQRQGPEQFF
TGCGCCAGCAGCCAACGACAGGGCCCTGAGCAGTTCTTC
>TRBV16|TRBJ2-1|16|once|NA
CASSQLTLKSYNEQFF
TGTGCCAGCAGCCAATTGACTTTAAAATCCTACAATGAGCAGTTCTTC
>TRBV7-2|TRBJ2-7|13|few|NA
CASRATAAYEQYF
TGTGCCAGCAGGGCGACGGCGGCCTACGAGCAGTACTTC
>TRBV6-4|TRBJ1-1|14|NA|NA
CASSDSHIYTEAFF
TGTGCCAGCAGTGACTCTCACATATACACTGAAGCTTTCTTT
>TRBV6-5|TRBJ2-5|14|NA|NA
CASRGLSAAETQYF
TGTGCCAGCAGAGGGTTAAGCGCGGCAGAGACCCAGTACTTC
>TRBV9|TRBJ2-7|14|NA|NA
CASSEGDEPYEQYF
TGTGCCAGCAGCGAGGGGGACGAGCCCTACGAGCAGTACTTC
>TRBV7-2|TRBJ1-2|15|NA|TRBD1
CASSLGQGGLYGYTF
TGTGCCAGCAGCTTGGGACAGGGGGGCCTCTATGGCTACACCTTC
>TRBV27|TRBJ1-4|14|NA|TRBD1
CASSPRDRVEKLFF
TGTGCCAGCAGTCCCCGAGACAGGGTTGAAAAACTGTTTTTT
>TRBV5-1|TRBJ1-1|14|NA|TRBD1
CASSLYTGGYEAFF
TGCGCCAGCAGCTTGTACACAGGGGGTTATGAAGCTTTCTTT